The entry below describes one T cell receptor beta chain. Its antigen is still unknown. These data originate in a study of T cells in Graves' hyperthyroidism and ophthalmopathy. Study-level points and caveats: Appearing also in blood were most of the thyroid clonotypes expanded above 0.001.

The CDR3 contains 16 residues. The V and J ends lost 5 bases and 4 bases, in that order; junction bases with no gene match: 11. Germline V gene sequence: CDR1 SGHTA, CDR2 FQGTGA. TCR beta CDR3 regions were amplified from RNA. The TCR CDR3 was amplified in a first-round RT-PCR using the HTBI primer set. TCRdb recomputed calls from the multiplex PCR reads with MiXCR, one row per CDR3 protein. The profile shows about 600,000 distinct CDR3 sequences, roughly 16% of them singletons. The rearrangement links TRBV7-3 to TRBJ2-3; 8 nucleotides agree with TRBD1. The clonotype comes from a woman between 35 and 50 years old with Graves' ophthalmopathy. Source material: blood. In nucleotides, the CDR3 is TGTGCCAGCAGCCCGACCGCGGACAGGGTCCCAGATACGCAGTATTTT. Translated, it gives CASSPTADRVPDTQYF.